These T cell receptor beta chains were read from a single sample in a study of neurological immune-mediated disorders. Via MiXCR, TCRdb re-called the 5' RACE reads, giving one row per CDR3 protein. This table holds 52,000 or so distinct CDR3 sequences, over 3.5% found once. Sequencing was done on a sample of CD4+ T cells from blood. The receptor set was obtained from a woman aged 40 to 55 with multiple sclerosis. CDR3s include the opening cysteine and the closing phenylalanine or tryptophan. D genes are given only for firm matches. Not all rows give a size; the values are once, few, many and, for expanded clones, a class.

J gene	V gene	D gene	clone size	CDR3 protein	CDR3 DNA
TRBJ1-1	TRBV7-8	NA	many	CASSPTPNTEAFF	TGTGCCAGCAGCCCTACACCTAACACTGAAGCTTTCTTT
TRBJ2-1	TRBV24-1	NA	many	CATSDPGEAEVDEQFF	TGTGCCACCAGTGATCCGGGGGAGGCGGAGGTGGATGAGCAGTTCTTC
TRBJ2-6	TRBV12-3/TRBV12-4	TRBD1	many	CASSRSGGGGANVLTF	TGTGCCAGCAGTCGTTCAGGGGGCGGTGGGGCCAACGTCCTGACTTTC
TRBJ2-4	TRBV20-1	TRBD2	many	CSARDTRSGGTKNIQYF	TGCAGTGCTAGAGATACCCGGAGCGGGGGTACCAAAAACATTCAGTACTTC
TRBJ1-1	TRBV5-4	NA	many	CASSLPALNTEAFF	TGTGCCAGCAGCTTGCCAGCGTTGAACACTGAAGCTTTCTTT
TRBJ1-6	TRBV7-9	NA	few	CASGRIAYNSPLHF	TGTGCCAGCGGCCGGATCGCTTATAATTCACCCCTCCACTTT
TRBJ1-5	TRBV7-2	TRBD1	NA	CASSRQTGYSNQPQHF	TGTGCCAGCAGCCGGCAGACAGGGTATAGCAATCAGCCCCAGCATTTT
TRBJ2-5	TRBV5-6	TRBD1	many	CASSLGDRAETQYF	TGTGCCAGCAGCTTGGGAGACAGGGCTGAGACCCAGTACTTC
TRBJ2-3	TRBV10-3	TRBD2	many	CAISGLAGATDTQYF	TGTGCCATCAGTGGACTAGCGGGGGCCACAGATACGCAGTATTTT
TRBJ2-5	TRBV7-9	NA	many	CASSFPQPGRKTQYF	TGTGCCAGCAGCTTTCCTCAACCAGGGAGGAAGACCCAGTACTTC
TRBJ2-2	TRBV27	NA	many	CASRDSPHTGELFF	TGTGCCAGCCGGGACTCCCCGCACACCGGGGAGCTGTTTTTT
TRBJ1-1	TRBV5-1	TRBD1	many	CASSLGGTGGGTEAFF	TGCGCCAGCAGCTTGGGAGGAACAGGGGGCGGCACTGAAGCTTTCTTT
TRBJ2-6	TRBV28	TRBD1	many	CASRGQGAAGANVLTF	TGTGCCAGCAGGGGACAGGGGGCAGCTGGGGCCAACGTCCTGACTTTC
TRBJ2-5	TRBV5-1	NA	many	CASSLGLGRPEPYF	TGCGCCAGCAGCTTAGGGCTCGGGCGCCCCGAACCGTACTTC
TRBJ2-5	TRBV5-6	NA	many	CASSYRGFHQETQYF	TGTGCCAGCAGCTATCGTGGGTTCCATCAAGAGACCCAGTACTTC
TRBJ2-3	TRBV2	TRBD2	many	CASSPLAGDTDTQYF	TGTGCCAGCAGTCCACTAGCGGGTGACACAGATACGCAGTATTTT
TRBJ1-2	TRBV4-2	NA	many	CASSQDATNYGYTF	TGTGCCAGCAGCCAAGACGCAACTAACTATGGCTACACCTTC
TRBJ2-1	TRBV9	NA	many	CASSPTSGNLYNEQFF	TGTGCCAGCAGCCCCACCTCCGGGAACTTATACAATGAGCAGTTCTTC
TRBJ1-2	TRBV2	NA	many	CASGARTTNYGYTF	TGTGCCAGTGGGGCCCGTACTACTAACTATGGCTACACCTTC
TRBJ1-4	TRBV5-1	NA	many	CASSLGDSGRYGEKLFF	TGCGCCAGCAGCTTGGGGGACTCCGGAAGATATGGTGAAAAACTGTTTTTT
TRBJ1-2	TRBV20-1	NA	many	CSAHLSGVHGYTF	TGCAGTGCTCACTTATCAGGTGTACATGGCTACACCTTC
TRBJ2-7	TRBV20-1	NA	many	CSARMFAREQYF	TGCAGTGCTAGGATGTTCGCGCGGGAGCAGTACTTC
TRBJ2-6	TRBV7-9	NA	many	CASSPLPGGGAGANVLTF	TGTGCCAGCAGCCCACTGCCGGGGGGCGGCGCCGGGGCCAACGTCCTGACTTTC
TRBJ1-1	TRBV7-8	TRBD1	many	CASSLTVRGYGYTEAFF	TGTGCCAGCAGCTTAACCGTCAGGGGGTATGGATACACTGAAGCTTTCTTT
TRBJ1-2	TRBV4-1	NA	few	CASSQDGQFAGYTF	TGCGCCAGCAGCCAAGATGGGCAGTTTGCTGGCTACACCTTC
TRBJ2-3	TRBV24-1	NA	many	CATSAIRHSQGGTTDTQYF	TGTGCCACCAGTGCTATACGTCACAGTCAGGGGGGGACCACAGATACGCAGTATTTT
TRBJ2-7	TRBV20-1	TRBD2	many	CSATGGGPNEQYF	TGCAGTGCTACGGGGGGGGGGCCAAACGAGCAGTACTTC
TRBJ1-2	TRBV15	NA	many	CATSREGGTRGYTF	TGTGCCACCAGCAGAGAAGGGGGAACGCGGGGCTACACCTTC
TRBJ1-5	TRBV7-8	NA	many	CASSIDLNPDGQPQHF	TGTGCCAGCAGCATCGACCTTAACCCGGATGGTCAGCCCCAGCATTTT
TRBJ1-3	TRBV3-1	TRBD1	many	CASSHGQASGNTIYF	TGTGCCAGCAGCCATGGACAGGCCTCTGGAAACACCATATATTTT
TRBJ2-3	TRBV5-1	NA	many	CASSLGPSPTDTQYF	TGCGCCAGCAGCTTGGGACCAAGCCCCACAGATACGCAGTATTTT
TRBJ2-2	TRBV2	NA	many	CASSGWSSGELFF	TGTGCCAGCAGTGGGTGGAGTAGTGGGGAGCTGTTTTTT
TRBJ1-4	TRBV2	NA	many	CASSRYEKLFF	TGTGCCAGCAGTAGATATGAAAAACTGTTTTTT
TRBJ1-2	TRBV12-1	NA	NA	CASSQGGCGYTF	TGCGCCAGCAGTCAGGGAGGGTGCGGCTACACCTTC
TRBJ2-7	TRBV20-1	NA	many	CSARDTGLSYEQYF	TGCAGTGCTAGAGATACAGGGCTATCCTACGAGCAGTACTTC
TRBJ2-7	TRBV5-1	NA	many	CASSLSGPGYEQYF	TGCGCCAGCAGCTTGTCCGGACCGGGCTACGAGCAGTACTTC
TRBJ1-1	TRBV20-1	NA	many	CSPRAGLNTEAFF	TGCAGCCCCCGAGCAGGATTGAACACTGAAGCTTTCTTT
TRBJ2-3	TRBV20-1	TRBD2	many	CSLKRGGAGTDTQYF	TGCAGTCTTAAGCGGGGGGGCGCGGGCACAGATACGCAGTATTTT
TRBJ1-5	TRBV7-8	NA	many	CASSILAGLLYPPQHF	TGTGCCAGCAGCATACTAGCGGGCCTCTTATATCCGCCCCAGCATTTT
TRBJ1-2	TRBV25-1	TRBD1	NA	CASSANSGQDLYGYTF	TGTGCCAGCAGTGCAAACTCAGGACAGGACCTCTATGGCTACACCTTC
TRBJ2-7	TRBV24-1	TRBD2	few	CATSEGRGSSYEQYF	TGTGCCACCAGTGAGGGGCGGGGGAGCTCCTACGAGCAGTACTTC
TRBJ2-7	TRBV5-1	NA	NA	CVSRRSYEQYF	TGCGTCAGTAGGCGGTCCTACGAGCAGTACTTC
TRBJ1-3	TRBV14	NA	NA	CASSSVYGNTIYF	TGTGCCAGCAGCTCCGTTTACGGGAACACCATATATTTT
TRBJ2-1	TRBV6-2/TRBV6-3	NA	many	CASGAGIHNEQFF	TGTGCCAGCGGTGCGGGTATCCACAATGAGCAGTTCTTC
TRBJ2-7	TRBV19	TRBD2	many	CASSRAGGDYYEQYF	TGTGCCAGTTCCAGGGCGGGGGGGGATTACTACGAGCAGTACTTC
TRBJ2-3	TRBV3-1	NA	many	CASSQRVEPDTQYF	TGTGCCAGCAGCCAAAGGGTGGAGCCAGATACGCAGTATTTT
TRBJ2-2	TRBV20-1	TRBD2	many	CSARDLRGGDTGELFF	TGCAGTGCTAGAGATCTCCGGGGGGGGGACACCGGGGAGCTGTTTTTT
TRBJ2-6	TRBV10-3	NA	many	CAIGYGGTGANVLTF	TGTGCCATCGGGTATGGGGGAACTGGGGCCAACGTCCTGACTTTC
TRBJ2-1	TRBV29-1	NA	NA	CSVEGGEQFF	TGCAGCGTTGAAGGGGGGGAGCAGTTCTTC
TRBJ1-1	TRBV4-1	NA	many	CASSRSGVRDTEAFF	TGCGCCAGCAGCCGCTCAGGGGTTCGGGACACTGAAGCTTTCTTT
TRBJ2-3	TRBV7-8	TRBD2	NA	CASSLLRGTGTDTQYF	TGTGCCAGCAGCCTGCTGCGGGGGACTGGCACAGATACGCAGTATTTT
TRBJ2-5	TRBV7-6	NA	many	CASSLLAGLRGGETQYF	TGTGCCAGCAGCTTATTGGCAGGTCTCAGGGGAGGAGAGACCCAGTACTTC